These T cell receptor beta chains were read from a single sample in a study of CD8 T cells in ankylosing spondylitis. TCRdb reprocessed the 5' RACE reads via MiXCR and lists one record per CDR3 protein. Of approximately 46,000 distinct CDR3 sequences listed, 11% are singletons. Material: blood, either unsorted or a sorted T cell fraction (not recorded which). The receptors derive from a male donor with ankylosing spondylitis or in good health (not recorded which). The CDR3 runs from the conserved cysteine through the conserved F or W. Fields, in order: D gene, V gene, J gene, clone size, CDR3 protein, CDR3 DNA. A D gene is named only where the DNA matches it firmly. Where a row states a size, it is once, few, many or the class of an expanded clone; other rows omit it.

NA	TRBV19	TRBJ2-6	NA	CASSPPGFSGANVLTF	TGTGCCAGTAGTCCCCCGGGGTTCTCTGGGGCCAACGTCCTGACTTTC
TRBD1	TRBV12-3/TRBV12-4	TRBJ1-2	many	CASTLLGGRNYGYTF	TGTGCCAGCACCCTATTAGGGGGCAGAAACTATGGCTACACCTTC
NA	TRBV7-2	TRBJ2-2	few	CASSLGRQELFF	TGTGCCAGCAGCTTAGGACGGCAGGAGCTGTTTTTT
TRBD1	TRBV4-2	TRBJ2-3	NA	CASSQDPRQGAIDTQYF	TGTGCCAGCAGCCAAGATCCCAGACAGGGGGCGATAGATACGCAGTATTTT
NA	TRBV5-1	TRBJ1-1	many	CASSFTMAGNRRPGTEAFF	TGCGCCAGCAGCTTCACTATGGCGGGTAACAGGCGTCCCGGGACTGAAGCTTTCTTT
NA	TRBV7-9	TRBJ1-5	NA	CASSEYRGMDQPQHF	TGTGCCAGCAGCGAATACCGGGGCATGGATCAGCCCCAGCATTTT
NA	TRBV15	TRBJ1-1	many	CATSRDRRATAVFF	TGTGCCACCAGCAGAGATCGCCGAGCCACGGCAGTTTTCTTT
NA	TRBV20-1	TRBJ2-5	many	CSARTVPETQYF	TGCAGTGCTAGAACGGTACCTGAGACCCAGTACTTC
NA	TRBV5-1	TRBJ2-1	many	CASTRLVGNEQFF	TGCGCCAGCACCAGACTAGTGGGGAATGAGCAGTTCTTC
TRBD1	TRBV4-2	TRBJ2-7	many	CASSHSGQGAREQYF	TGTGCCAGCAGCCACTCAGGACAGGGGGCACGGGAGCAGTACTTC
TRBD2	TRBV25-1	TRBJ2-1	many	CASSLGLAGYNEQFF	TGTGCCAGCAGCCTGGGACTAGCGGGGTACAATGAGCAGTTCTTC
NA	TRBV5-1	TRBJ2-2	many	CASSFMAGRSTGELFF	TGCGCCAGCAGTTTCATGGCGGGGAGGAGCACCGGGGAGCTGTTTTTT
TRBD1	TRBV28	TRBJ1-4	NA	CASRGQGRHEKLFF	TGTGCCAGCAGGGGACAGGGCCGCCATGAAAAACTGTTTTTT
NA	TRBV20-1	TRBJ1-1	many	CSARAGVVGMNTEAFF	TGCAGTGCTAGGGCAGGGGTGGTGGGGATGAACACTGAAGCTTTCTTT
NA	TRBV5-1	TRBJ2-1	NA	CASSLAQGSGSEQFF	TGCGCCAGCAGCTTGGCCCAGGGATCGGGCAGTGAGCAGTTCTTC
TRBD1	TRBV6-1	TRBJ1-2	many	CASSETGIGYTF	TGTGCCAGCAGTGAGACAGGGATTGGCTACACCTTC
TRBD1	TRBV3-1	TRBJ1-5	many	CASSQDYRGSQPQHF	TGTGCCAGCAGCCAGGACTACAGGGGCAGTCAGCCCCAGCATTTT
TRBD1	TRBV5-5	TRBJ1-2	many	CASSGTGGINYGYTF	TGTGCCAGCAGCGGTACAGGGGGGATTAACTATGGCTACACCTTC
NA	TRBV24-1	TRBJ2-5	many	CATSGRLQRRFQETQYF	TGTGCCACCAGTGGTCGACTACAGAGACGGTTCCAAGAGACCCAGTACTTC
NA	TRBV18	TRBJ2-3	many	CASSPRTMESTDTQYF	TGTGCCAGCTCACCAAGGACAATGGAAAGCACAGATACGCAGTATTTT
NA	TRBV6-5	TRBJ1-2	many	CASSYQVGGRYGYTF	TGTGCCAGCAGTTACCAGGTCGGGGGACGCTATGGCTACACCTTC
NA	TRBV20-1	TRBJ1-6	many	CSARSYRAYNSPLHF	TGCAGTGCTAGATCTTACAGGGCGTATAATTCACCCCTCCACTTT